One and the same sample provided the 7 T cell receptor beta chains below, sequenced in a study of CD8 T cells in ankylosing spondylitis. General study results and limits: A TCR beta motif of several highly homologous variants seemed to mark ankylosing spondylitis blood.

The antigens for these receptors are not known. Using its own MiXCR run on the 5' RACE reads, TCRdb lists one record per CDR3 protein. The sample has about 210,000 distinct CDR3 sequences, 6% to 8.5% seen once; the top ten hold approximately 15%. The specimen was blood, either unsorted or a sorted T cell fraction (not recorded which). The receptors shown here come from a male donor with ankylosing spondylitis.

The sample holds a few counts of this clonotype. The chain has TRBV5-1 and TRBJ2-7; no clear D. CDR1 SGHRS and CDR2 YFSETQ come from the germline V gene. Between the trimmed V and J ends, which lost 0 bases and 3 bases, there was a span of 13 bases. This CDR3 contains 15 residues. CDR3 region: CASSLAFGPNYEQYF. The CDR3 DNA is TGCGCCAGCAGCTTGGCCTTTGGACCAAACTACGAGCAGTACTTC.

The sample holds many counts of this clonotype. The rearrangement uses TRBV9 and TRBJ1-1; D remains unclear. Germline V gene sequence: CDR1 SGDLS, CDR2 YYNGEE. CDR3 size: 11 residues. V lost 4 bases and J lost 3, with 4 bases in between. This chain's CDR3 is CASSYDTEAFF. The CDR3 region has the DNA TGTGCCAGCAGCTACGACACTGAAGCTTTCTTT.

A few counts support this clonotype. The chain is built from TRBV7-2 and TRBJ2-1, with D perhaps TRBD1 (5 bases). The germline gives CDR1 SGHTA, CDR2 FQGNSA. The CDR3 totals 15 residues. V lost 1 base and J 2 bases, leaving 9 bases between the germline ends. CDR3: CASSLGRVPYNEQFF. The CDR3 nucleotides are TGTGCCAGCAGCTTAGGCAGGGTTCCCTACAATGAGCAGTTCTTC.

Ten or more counts support this clonotype. The CDR3 region has the DNA TGTGCCAGCAGTTATGTAGCGGGGGCTAGCACAGATACGCAGTATTTT. Translated: CASSYVAGASTDTQYF. The chain is built from TRBV6-5 and TRBJ2-3; TRBD2 agrees at 9 bases. Trimming at V came to 3 bases and at J to 0 bases, leaving 4 bases not matched to a gene. Per the germline V gene, CDR1 is MNHEY and CDR2 is SVGAGI. This CDR3 comprises 16 residues.

This clonotype was found many times. V and J are TRBV6-5 and TRBJ2-2; 7 bases are shared with TRBD2. V was clipped by 2 bases and J by 5 bases; unmatched bases: 8. The CDR3 totals 16 residues. Germline V CDR1 and CDR2: MNHEY, SVGAGI. The CDR3 protein is CASSYLRSAGTGELFF. The CDR3 DNA reads as TGTGCCAGCAGTTACCTCAGATCAGCGGGAACCGGGGAGCTGTTTTTT.

The sample holds many counts of this clonotype. The rearrangement uses TRBV5-1 and TRBJ1-1; the D gene is possibly TRBD1 (5 bases). Per the germline V gene, CDR1 is SGHRS and CDR2 is YFSETQ. The ends were cut back, 4 bases at V and 6 bases at J, with 13 bases in the middle. The CDR3 has 13 residues. The CDR3: CASSLRGVAEAFF. CDR3 nucleotides: TGCGCCAGCAGCCTGAGAGGGGTGGCTGAAGCTTTCTTT.

This clonotype occurred many times. This sequence joins TRBV27 and TRBJ2-3; no clear D. The CDR3 covers 13 residues. The V end was cut by 6 bases, the J end by 9 bases, with 16 bases between. Germline values: CDR1 MNHEY, CDR2 SMNVEV (reference sequence). The DNA for the CDR3 is TGTGCCAGCAGCCCCGGCGCTGCCTCAACGCAGTATTTT. Its translation: CASSPGAASTQYF.